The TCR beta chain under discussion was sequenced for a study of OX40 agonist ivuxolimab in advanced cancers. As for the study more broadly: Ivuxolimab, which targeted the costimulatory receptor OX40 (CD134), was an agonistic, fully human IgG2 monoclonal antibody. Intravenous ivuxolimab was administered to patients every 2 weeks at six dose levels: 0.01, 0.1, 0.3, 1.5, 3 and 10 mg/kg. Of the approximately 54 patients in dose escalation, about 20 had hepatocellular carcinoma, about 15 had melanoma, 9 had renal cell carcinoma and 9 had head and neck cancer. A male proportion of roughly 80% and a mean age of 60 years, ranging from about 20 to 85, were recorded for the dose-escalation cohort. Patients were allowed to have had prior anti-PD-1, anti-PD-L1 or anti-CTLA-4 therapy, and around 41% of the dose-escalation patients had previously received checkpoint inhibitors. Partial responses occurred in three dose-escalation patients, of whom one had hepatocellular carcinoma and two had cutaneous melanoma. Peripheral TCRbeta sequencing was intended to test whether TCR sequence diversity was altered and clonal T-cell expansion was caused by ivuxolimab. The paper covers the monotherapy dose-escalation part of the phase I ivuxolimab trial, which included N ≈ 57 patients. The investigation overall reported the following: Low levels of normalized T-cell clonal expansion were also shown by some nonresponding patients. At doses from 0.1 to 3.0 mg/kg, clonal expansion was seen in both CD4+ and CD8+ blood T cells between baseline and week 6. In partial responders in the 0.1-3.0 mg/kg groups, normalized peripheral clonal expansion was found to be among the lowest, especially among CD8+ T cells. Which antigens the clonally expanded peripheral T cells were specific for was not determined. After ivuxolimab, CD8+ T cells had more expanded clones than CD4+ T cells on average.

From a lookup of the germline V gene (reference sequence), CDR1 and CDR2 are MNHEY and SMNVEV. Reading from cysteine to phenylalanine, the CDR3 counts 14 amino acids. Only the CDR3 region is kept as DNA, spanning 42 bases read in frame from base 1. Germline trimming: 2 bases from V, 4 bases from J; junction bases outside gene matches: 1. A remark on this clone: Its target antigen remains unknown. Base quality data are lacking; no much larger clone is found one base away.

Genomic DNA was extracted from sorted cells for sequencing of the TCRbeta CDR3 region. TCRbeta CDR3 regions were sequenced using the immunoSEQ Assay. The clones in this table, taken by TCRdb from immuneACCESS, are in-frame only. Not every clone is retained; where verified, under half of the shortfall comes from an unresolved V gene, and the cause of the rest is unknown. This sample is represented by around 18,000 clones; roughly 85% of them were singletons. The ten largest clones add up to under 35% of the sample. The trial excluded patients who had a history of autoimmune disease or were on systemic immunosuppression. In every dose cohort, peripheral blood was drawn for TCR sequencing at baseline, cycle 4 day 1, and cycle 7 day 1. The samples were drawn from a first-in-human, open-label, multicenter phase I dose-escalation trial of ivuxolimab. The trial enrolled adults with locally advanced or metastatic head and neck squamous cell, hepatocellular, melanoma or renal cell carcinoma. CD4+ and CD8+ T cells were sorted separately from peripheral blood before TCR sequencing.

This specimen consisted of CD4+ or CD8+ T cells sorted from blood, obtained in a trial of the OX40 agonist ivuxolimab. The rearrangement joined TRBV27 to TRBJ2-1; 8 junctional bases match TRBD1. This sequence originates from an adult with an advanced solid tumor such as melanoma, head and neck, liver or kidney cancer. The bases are TGTGCCAGCAGTTTAACAGGGGGTTACAATGAGCAGTTCTTC. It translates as CASSLTGGYNEQFF.